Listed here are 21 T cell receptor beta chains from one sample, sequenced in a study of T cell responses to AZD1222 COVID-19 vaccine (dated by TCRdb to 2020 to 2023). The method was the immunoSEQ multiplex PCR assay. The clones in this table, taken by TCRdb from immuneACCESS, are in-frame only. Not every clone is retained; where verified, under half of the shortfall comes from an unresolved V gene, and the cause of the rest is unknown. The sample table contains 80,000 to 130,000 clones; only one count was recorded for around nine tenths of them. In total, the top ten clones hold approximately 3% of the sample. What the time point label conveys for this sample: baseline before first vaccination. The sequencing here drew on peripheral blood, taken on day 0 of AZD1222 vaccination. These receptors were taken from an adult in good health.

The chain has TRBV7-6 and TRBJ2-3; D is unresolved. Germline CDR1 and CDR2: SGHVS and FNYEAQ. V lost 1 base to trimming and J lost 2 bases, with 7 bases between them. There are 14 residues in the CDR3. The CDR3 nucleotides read TGTGCCAGCAGCTTAGAGTCCTACACAGATACGCAGTATTTT. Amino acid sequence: CASSLESYTDTQYF. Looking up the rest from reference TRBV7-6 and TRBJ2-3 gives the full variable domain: GAGVSQSPRYKVTKRGQDVALRCDPISGHVSLYWYRQALGQGPEFLTYFNYEAQQDKSGLPNDRFSAERPEGSISTLTIQRTEQRDSAMYRCASSLESYTDTQYFGPGTRLTVL.

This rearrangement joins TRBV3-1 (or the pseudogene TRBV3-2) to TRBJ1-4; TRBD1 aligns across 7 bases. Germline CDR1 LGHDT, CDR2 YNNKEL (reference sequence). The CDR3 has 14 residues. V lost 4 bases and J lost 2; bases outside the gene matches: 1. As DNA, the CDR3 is TGTGCCAGCAGCCCGACAGGGACTAATGAAAAACTGTTTTTT. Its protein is CASSPTGTNEKLFF.

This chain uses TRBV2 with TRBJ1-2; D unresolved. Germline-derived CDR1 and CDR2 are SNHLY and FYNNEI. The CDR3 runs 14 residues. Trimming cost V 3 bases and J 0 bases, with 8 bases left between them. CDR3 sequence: CASSDGSANYGYTF. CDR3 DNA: TGTGCCAGCAGTGATGGCAGCGCTAACTATGGCTACACCTTC.

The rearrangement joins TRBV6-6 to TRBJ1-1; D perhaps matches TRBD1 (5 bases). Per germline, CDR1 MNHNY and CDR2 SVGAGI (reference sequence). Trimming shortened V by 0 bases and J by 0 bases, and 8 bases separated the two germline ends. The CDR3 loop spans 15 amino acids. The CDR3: CASSYSGVMNTEAFF. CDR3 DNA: TGTGCCAGCAGTTACTCAGGGGTCATGAACACTGAAGCTTTCTTT.

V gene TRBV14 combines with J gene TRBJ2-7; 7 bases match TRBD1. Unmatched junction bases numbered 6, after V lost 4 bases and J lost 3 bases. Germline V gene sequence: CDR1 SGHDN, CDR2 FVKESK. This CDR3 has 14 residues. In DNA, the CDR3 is TGTGCCAGCAGCCCAAACCGGGACAGCTACGAGCAGTACTTC. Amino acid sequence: CASSPNRDSYEQYF.

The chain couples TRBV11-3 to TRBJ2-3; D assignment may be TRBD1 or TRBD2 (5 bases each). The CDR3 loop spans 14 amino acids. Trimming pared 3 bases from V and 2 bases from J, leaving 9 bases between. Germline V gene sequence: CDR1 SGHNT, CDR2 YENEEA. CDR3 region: CASSLGTVTDTQYF. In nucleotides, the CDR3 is TGTGCCAGCAGCTTGGGGACGGTCACAGATACGCAGTATTTT.

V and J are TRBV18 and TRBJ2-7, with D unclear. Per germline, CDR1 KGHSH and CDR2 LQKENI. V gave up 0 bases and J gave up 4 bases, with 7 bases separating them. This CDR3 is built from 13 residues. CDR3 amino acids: CASSPPQQYEQYF. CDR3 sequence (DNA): TGTGCCAGCTCACCACCGCAGCAATACGAGCAGTACTTC.

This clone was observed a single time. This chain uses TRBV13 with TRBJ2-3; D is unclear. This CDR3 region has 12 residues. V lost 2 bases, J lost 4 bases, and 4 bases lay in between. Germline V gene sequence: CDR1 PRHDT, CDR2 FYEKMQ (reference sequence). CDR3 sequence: CASSLSSDTQYF. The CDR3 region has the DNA TGTGCCAGCAGCTTATCTTCAGATACGCAGTATTTT.

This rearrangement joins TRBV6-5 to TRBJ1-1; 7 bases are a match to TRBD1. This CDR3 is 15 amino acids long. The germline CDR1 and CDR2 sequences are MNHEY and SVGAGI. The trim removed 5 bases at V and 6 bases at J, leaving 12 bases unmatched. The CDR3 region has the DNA TGTGCCAGCAGTCGACAGGGTCGACAGGGCGCTGAAGCTTTCTTT. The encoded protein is CASSRQGRQGAEAFF.

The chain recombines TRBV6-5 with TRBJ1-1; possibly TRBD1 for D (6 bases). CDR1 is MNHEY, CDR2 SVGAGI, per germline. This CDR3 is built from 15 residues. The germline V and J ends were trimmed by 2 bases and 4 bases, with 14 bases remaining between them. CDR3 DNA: TGTGCCAGCAGTTACATGGGGGCGCGGGGCACTGAAGCTTTCTTT. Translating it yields CASSYMGARGTEAFF.

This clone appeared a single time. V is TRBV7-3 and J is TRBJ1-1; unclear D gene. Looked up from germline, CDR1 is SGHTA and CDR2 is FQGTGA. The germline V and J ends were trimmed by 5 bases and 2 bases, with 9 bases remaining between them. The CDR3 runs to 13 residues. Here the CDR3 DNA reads TGTGCCAGCAGCCCCAGCGGAAACACTGAAGCTTTCTTT. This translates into CASSPSGNTEAFF. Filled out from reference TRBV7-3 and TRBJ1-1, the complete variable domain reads GAGVSQTPSNKVTEKGKYVELRCDPISGHTALYWYRQSLGQGPEFLIYFQGTGAADDSGLPNDRFFAVRPEGSVSTLKIQRTERGDSAVYLCASSPSGNTEAFFGQGTRLTVV.

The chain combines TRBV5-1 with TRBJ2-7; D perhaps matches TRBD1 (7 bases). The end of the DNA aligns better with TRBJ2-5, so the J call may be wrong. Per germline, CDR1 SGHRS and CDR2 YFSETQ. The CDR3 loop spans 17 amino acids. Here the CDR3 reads CASSSALQGWGGETQYF. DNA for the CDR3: TGCGCCAGCAGCTCGGCCTTACAGGGGTGGGGAGGAGAGACCCAGTACTTC.

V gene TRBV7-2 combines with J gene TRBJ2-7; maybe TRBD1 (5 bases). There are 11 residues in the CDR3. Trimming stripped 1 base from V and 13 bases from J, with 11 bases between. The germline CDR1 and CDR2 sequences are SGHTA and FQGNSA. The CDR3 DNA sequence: TGTGCCAGCAGCTTAGGGGCCAGGGATTACTTC. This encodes CASSLGARDYF.

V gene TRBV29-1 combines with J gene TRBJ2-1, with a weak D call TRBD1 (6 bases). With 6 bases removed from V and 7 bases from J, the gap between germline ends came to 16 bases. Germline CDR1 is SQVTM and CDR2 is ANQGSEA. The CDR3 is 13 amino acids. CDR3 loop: CSVDTAGTNEQFF. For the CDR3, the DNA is TGCAGCGTCGATACAGCCGGGACAAATGAGCAGTTCTTC.

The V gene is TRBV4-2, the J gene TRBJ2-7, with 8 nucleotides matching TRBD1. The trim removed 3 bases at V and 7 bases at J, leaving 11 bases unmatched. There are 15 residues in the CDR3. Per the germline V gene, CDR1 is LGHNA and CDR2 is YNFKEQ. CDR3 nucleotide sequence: TGTGCCAGCAGCCAGGGCACAGGGGGGATGAGAGAGCAGTACTTC. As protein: CASSQGTGGMREQYF.

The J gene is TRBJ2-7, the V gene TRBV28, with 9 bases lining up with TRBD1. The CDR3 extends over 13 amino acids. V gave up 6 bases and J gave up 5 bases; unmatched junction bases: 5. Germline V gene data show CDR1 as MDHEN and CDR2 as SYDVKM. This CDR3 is CASRRQGGNEQYF. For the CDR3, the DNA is TGTGCCAGCAGGAGACAGGGGGGCAACGAGCAGTACTTC.

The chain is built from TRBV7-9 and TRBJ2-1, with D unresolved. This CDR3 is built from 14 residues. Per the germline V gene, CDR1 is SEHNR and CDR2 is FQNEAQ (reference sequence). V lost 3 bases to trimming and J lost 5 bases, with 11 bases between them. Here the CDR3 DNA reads TGTGCCAGCAGCTTGAACCAAGGCGACAATGAGCAGTTCTTC. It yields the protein CASSLNQGDNEQFF.

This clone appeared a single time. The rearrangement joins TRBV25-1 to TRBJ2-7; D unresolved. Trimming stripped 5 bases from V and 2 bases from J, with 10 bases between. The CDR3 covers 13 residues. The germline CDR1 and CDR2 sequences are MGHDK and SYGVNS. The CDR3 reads CASSKVPTYEQYF. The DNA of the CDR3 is TGTGCCAGCAGTAAGGTCCCTACCTACGAGCAGTACTTC.

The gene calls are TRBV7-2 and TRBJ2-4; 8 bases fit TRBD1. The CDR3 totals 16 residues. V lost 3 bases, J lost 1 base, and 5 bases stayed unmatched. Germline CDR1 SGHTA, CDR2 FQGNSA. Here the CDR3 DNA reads TGTGCCAGCAGCTTCAGGGGGCGAGGGGCCAAAAACATTCAGTACTTC. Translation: CASSFRGRGAKNIQYF.

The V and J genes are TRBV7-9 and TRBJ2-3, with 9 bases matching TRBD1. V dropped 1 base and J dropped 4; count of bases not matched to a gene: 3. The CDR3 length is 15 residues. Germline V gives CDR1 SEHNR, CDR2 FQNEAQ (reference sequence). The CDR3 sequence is CASSLVRTGADTQYF. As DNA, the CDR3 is TGTGCCAGCAGCTTAGTTCGGACAGGGGCAGATACGCAGTATTTT.

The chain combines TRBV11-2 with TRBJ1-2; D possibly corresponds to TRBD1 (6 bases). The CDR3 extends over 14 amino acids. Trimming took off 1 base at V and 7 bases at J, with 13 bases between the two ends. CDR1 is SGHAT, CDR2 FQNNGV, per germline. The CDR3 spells CASSLAQGNLGYTF. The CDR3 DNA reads TGTGCCAGCAGCTTAGCACAGGGTAATCTTGGCTACACCTTC.